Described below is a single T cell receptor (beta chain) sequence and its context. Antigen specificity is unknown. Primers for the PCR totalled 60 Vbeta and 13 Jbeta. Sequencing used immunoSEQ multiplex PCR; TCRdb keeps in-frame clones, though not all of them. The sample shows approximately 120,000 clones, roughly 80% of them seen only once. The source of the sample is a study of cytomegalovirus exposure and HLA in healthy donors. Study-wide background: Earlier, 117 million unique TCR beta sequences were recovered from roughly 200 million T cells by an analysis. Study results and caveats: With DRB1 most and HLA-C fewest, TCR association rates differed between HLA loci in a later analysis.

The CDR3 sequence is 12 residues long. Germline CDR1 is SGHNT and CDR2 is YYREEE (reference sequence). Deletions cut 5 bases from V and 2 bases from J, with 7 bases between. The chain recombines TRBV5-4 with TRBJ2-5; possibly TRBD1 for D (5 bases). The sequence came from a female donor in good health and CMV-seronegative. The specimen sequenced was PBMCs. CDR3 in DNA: TGTGCCAGCAGTGGACATCAAGAGACCCAGTACTTC. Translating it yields CASSGHQETQYF.